The rows below give T cell receptor beta chains drawn from one sample of a study of blood T cell repertoires in COVID-19. This table comes from immunoSEQ multiplex PCR, and its TCRdb copy is limited to in-frame clones, with some not included. The table records 200,000 to 300,000 clones, about 88% of them present only once. Input material: peripheral blood. The receptors here all came from a man between 60 and 75 years old who had recovered from COVID-19. CDR3s include the opening cysteine and the closing phenylalanine or tryptophan. Fields, in order: V gene, CDR3 protein.

v_call: TRBV3-1/TRBV3-2
cdr3_aa: CASSHINTEAFF

v_call: TRBV5-1
cdr3_aa: CASSLLGSETQYF

v_call: TRBV7-2
cdr3_aa: CASSAAGGRFYNEQFF

v_call: TRBV7-3
cdr3_aa: CASSPQSGGSDTQYF

v_call: TRBV15
cdr3_aa: CATARTVSNQPQHF

v_call: TRBV29-1
cdr3_aa: CSAPSLGLAGTQYF

v_call: TRBV5-4
cdr3_aa: CASSLAGEANEKLFF

v_call: TRBV24-1
cdr3_aa: CATSDSGTGWGANVLTF

v_call: TRBV6-6
cdr3_aa: CASSPTSGETYEQYF

v_call: TRBV5-1
cdr3_aa: CASSPEFINEQFF

v_call: TRBV30
cdr3_aa: CAWSSVYEQFF

v_call: TRBV6-5
cdr3_aa: CASSLGTRLIEAFF

v_call: TRBV6-5
cdr3_aa: CASSSGGINEKLFF

v_call: TRBV29-1
cdr3_aa: CSVGQGSYEQYF

v_call: TRBV18
cdr3_aa: CASSGTGGPYSNQPQHF

v_call: TRBV3-1/TRBV3-2
cdr3_aa: CASSHRGLAGGWSSTDTQYF

v_call: TRBV5-4
cdr3_aa: CASSLNVQVYEQYF

v_call: TRBV7-8
cdr3_aa: CASSRGLFSYNEQFF

v_call: TRBV5-1
cdr3_aa: CASSLVNEQYF

v_call: TRBV6-6
cdr3_aa: CASKRTLNSPLHF

v_call: TRBV6-1
cdr3_aa: CASSERPGGYGYTF

v_call: TRBV4-1
cdr3_aa: CASSHRRGVTDTQYF

v_call: TRBV5-5
cdr3_aa: CASSFGTEAFF

v_call: TRBV30
cdr3_aa: CAWTPNSNQPQHF

v_call: TRBV7-3
cdr3_aa: CASSPSGGWTEAFF

v_call: TRBV5-6
cdr3_aa: CASSLMGGRLNTEAFF

v_call: TRBV7-2
cdr3_aa: CASSLRTGINEQYF

v_call: TRBV9
cdr3_aa: CASSVGPFGQENYGYTF

v_call: TRBV6-2/TRBV6-3
cdr3_aa: CASTPDQGAFEKLFF

v_call: TRBV7-8
cdr3_aa: CASTNSGVRGIQYF

v_call: TRBV6-5
cdr3_aa: CASSYPGGGDYGYTF

v_call: TRBV19
cdr3_aa: CASSIGRGSDSPLHF

v_call: TRBV2
cdr3_aa: CASSKDRSMGNYGYTF

v_call: TRBV6-5
cdr3_aa: CASSRDGEAYEQYF

v_call: TRBV30
cdr3_aa: CAWSVGGLRGYTF

v_call: TRBV29-1
cdr3_aa: CSVDDRGVETQYF

v_call: TRBV7-2
cdr3_aa: CASSLKISGTRYGYTF

v_call: TRBV9
cdr3_aa: CASSAPGQGANEQFF

v_call: TRBV19
cdr3_aa: CASSLDYPRSYEQYF

v_call: TRBV24-1
cdr3_aa: CATSDSGGSGNTIYF

v_call: TRBV7-8
cdr3_aa: CASSKQGPYNEQFF